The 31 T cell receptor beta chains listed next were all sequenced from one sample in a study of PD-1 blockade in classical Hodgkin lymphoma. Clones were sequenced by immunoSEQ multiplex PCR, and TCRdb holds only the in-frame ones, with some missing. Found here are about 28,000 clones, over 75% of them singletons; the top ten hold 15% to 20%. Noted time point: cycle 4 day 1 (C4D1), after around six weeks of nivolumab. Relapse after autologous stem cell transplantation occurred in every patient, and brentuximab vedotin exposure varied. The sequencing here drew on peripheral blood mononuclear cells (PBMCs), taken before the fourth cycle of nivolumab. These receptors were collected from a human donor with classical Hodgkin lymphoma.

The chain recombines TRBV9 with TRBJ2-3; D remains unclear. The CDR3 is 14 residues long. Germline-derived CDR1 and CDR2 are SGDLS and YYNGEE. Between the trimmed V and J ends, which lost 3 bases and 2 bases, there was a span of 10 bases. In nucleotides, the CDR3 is TGTGCCAGCAGCGCCCTAGGCGTCACAGATACGCAGTATTTT. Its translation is CASSALGVTDTQYF.

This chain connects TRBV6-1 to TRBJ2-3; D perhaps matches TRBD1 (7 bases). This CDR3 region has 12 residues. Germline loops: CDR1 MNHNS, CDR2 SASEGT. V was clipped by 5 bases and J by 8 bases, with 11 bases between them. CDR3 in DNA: TGTGCCAGCAGTAATCAGGGGGGTACGCAGTATTTT. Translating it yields CASSNQGGTQYF.

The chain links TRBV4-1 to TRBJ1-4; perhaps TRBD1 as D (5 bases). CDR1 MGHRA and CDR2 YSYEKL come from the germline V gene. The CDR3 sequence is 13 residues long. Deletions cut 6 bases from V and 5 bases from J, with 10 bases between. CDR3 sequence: CASRDRGNEKLFF. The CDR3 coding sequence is TGCGCCAGCAGGGACCGGGGGAATGAAAAACTGTTTTTT.

CDR3 coding DNA: TGTGCCAGCTCACAACGGTCCGGACCCTACGAGCAGTACTTC. As protein: CASSQRSGPYEQYF. The chain carries TRBV18 and TRBJ2-7, with D uncertain. The CDR3 is made up of 14 amino acids. V lost 4 bases and J lost 2, with 12 bases in between. CDR1 is KGHSH, CDR2 LQKENI, per germline. The variable domain in full, completed from reference TRBV18 and TRBJ2-7, reads NAGVMQNPRHLVRRRGQEARLRCSPMKGHSHVYWYRQLPEEGLKFMVYLQKENIIDESGMPKERFSAEFPKEGPSILRIQQVVRGDSAAYFCASSQRSGPYEQYFGPGTRLTVT.

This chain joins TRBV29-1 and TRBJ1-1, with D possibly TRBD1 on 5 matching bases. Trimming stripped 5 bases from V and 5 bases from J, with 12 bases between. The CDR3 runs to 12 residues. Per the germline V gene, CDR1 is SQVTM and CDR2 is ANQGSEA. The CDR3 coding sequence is TGCAGCGTTCAGGGCAGGGCAACTGAAGCTTTCTTT. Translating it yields CSVQGRATEAFF.

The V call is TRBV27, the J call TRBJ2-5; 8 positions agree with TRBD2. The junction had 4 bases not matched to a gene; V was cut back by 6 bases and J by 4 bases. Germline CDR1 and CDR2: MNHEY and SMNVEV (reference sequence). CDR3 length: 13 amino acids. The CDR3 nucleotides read TGTGCCAGCAGAGGGACTAGGGGAGAGACCCAGTACTTC. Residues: CASRGTRGETQYF.

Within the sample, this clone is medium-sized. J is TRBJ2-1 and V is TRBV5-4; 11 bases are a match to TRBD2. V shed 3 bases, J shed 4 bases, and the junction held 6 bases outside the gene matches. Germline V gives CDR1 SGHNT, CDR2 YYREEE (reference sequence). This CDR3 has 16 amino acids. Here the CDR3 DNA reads TGTGCCAGCAGCTCACCGACTAGCGGGACATACAATGAGCAGTTCTTC. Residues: CASSSPTSGTYNEQFF.

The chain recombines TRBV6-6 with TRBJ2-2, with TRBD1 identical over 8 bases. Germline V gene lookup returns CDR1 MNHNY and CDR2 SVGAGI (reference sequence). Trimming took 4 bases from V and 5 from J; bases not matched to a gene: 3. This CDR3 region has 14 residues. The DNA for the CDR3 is TGTGCCAGCAGTTCGACAGGGGCGACCGGGGAGCTGTTTTTT. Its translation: CASSSTGATGELFF.

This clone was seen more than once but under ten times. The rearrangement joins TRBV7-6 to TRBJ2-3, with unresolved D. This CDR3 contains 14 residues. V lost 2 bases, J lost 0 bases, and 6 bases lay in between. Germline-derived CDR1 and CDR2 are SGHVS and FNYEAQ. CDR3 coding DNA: TGTGCCAGCAGCTTAAGTACTAGCACAGATACGCAGTATTTT. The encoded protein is CASSLSTSTDTQYF.

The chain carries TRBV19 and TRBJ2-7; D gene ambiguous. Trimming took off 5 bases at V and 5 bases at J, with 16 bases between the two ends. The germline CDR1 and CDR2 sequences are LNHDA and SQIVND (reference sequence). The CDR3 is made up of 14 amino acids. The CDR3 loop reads CASSPVAGVDEQYF. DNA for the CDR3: TGTGCCAGTAGTCCAGTAGCTGGAGTCGACGAGCAGTACTTC.

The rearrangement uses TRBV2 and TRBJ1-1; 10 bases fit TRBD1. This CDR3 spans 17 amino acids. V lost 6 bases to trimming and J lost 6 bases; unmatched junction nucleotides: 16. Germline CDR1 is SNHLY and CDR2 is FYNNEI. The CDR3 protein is CASRIGTGVGFPPEAFF. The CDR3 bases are TGTGCCAGCAGGATCGGGACAGGGGTCGGCTTCCCCCCTGAAGCTTTCTTT.

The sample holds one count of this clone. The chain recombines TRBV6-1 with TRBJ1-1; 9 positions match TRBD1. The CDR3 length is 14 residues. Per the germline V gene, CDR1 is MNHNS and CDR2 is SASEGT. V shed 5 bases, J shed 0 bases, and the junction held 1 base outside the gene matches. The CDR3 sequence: CASSRTGVNTEAFF. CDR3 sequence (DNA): TGTGCCAGCAGTCGGACAGGGGTGAACACTGAAGCTTTCTTT.

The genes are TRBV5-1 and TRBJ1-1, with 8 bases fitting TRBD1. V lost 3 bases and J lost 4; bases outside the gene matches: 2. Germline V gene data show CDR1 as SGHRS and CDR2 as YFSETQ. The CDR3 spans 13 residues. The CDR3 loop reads CASSSTGGTEAFF. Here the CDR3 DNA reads TGCGCCAGCAGCTCTACAGGGGGCACTGAAGCTTTCTTT. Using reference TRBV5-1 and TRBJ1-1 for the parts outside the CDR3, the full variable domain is KAGVTQTPRYLIKTRGQQVTLSCSPISGHRSVSWYQQTPGQGLQFLFEYFSETQRNKGNFPGRFSGRQFSNSRSEMNVSTLELGDSALYLCASSSTGGTEAFFGQGTRLTVV.

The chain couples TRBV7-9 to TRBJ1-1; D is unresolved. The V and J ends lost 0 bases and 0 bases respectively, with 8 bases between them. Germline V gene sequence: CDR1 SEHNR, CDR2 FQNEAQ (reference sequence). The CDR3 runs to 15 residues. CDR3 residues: CASSLAEGLNTEAFF. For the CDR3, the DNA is TGTGCCAGCAGCTTAGCTGAGGGTCTGAACACTGAAGCTTTCTTT.

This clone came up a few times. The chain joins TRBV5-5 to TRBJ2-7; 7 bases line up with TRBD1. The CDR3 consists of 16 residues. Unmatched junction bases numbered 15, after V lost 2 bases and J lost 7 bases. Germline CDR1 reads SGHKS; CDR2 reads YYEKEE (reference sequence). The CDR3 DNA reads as TGTGCCAGCAGCTTAAGAGAAGGGACAGATCGAGAGGAGCAGTACTTC. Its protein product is CASSLREGTDREEQYF.

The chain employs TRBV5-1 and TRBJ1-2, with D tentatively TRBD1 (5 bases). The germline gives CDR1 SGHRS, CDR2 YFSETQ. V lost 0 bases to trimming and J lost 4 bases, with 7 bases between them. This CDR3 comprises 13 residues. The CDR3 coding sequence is TGCGCCAGCAGCTTGGGGACATCCTATGGCTACACCTTC. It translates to CASSLGTSYGYTF.

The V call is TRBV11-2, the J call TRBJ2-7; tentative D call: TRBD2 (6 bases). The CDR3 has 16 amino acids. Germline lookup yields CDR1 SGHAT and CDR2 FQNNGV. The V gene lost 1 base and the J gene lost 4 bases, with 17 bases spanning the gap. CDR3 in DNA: TGTGCCAGCAGCTTAGTTTCGGGGGTTGAGGGGTACGAGCAGTACTTC. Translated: CASSLVSGVEGYEQYF.

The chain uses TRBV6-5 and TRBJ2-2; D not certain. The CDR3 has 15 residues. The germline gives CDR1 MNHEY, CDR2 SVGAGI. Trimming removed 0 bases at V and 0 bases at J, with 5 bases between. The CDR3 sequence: CASSYSDPNTGELFF. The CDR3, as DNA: TGTGCCAGCAGTTACTCGGACCCGAACACCGGGGAGCTGTTTTTT.

The CDR3 DNA follows: TGTGCCAGCTCCGCCCACCGGGCCCCGGTGACCGGGGAGCTGTTTTTT. Translated, it gives CASSAHRAPVTGELFF. The V call is TRBV6-6, the J call TRBJ2-2; D is unclear. This CDR3 spans 16 amino acids. Germline assignment: CDR1 MNHNY and CDR2 SVGAGI (reference sequence). Trimming shortened V by 8 bases and J by 5 bases, and 21 bases separated the two germline ends.

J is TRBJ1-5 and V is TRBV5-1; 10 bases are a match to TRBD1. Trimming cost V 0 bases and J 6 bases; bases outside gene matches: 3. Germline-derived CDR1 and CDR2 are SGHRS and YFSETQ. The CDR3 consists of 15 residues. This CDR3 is CASSLGGQGFQPQHF. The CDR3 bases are TGCGCCAGCAGCTTGGGGGGACAGGGGTTTCAGCCCCAGCATTTT.

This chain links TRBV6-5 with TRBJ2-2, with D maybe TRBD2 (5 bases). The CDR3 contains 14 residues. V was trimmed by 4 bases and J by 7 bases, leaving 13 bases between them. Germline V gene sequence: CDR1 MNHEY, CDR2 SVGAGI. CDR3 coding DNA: TGTGCCAGCAGTTCATCGCTAGCAGGCGGGGAGCTGTTTTTT. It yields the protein CASSSSLAGGELFF.

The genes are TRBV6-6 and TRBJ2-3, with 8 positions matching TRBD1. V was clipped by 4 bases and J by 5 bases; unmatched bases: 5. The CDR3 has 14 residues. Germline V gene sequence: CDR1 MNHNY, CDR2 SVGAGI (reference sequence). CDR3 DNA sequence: TGTGCCAGCAGTTTGGACAGGGCGGTAGATACGCAGTATTTT. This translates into CASSLDRAVDTQYF.

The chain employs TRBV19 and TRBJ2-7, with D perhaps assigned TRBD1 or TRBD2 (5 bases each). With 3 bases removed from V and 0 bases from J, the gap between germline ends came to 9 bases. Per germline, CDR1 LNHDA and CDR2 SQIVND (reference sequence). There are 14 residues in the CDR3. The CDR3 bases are TGTGCCAGTAGTATGGGACCTAGCTCCTACGAGCAGTACTTC. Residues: CASSMGPSSYEQYF.

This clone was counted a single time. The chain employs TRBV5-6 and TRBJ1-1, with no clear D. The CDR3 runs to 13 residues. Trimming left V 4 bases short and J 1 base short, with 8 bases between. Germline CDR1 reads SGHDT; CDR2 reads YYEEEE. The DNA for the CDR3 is TGTGCCAGCAGCCGTTGGGGGAACACTGAAGCTTTCTTT. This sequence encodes CASSRWGNTEAFF.

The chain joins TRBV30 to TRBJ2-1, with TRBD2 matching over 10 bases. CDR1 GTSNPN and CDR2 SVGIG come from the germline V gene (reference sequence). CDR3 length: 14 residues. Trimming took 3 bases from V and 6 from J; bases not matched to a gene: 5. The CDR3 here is CAWRGLAFGNEQFF. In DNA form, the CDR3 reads TGTGCCTGGAGGGGACTAGCGTTCGGCAATGAGCAGTTCTTC.

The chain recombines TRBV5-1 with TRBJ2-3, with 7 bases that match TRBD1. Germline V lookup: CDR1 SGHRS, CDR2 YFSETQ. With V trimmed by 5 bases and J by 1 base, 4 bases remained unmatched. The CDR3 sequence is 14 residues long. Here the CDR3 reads CASRRGQRTDTQYF. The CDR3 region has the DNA TGCGCCAGCAGACGGGGACAGCGCACAGATACGCAGTATTTT.

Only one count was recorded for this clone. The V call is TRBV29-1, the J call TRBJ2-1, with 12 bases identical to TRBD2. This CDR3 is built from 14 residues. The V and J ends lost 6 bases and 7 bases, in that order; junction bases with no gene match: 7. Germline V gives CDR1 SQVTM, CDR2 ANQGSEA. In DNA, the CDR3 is TGCAGCGTGGAACCGGGACTAGCGGGTAATGAGCAGTTCTTC. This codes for CSVEPGLAGNEQFF.

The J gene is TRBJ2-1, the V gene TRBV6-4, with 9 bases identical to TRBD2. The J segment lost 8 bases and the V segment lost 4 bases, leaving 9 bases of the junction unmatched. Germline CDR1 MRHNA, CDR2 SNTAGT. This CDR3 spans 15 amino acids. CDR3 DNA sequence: TGTGCCAGCAGTGTGGGTAGCGGGAGCGCCGATGAGCAGTTCTTC. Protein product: CASSVGSGSADEQFF.

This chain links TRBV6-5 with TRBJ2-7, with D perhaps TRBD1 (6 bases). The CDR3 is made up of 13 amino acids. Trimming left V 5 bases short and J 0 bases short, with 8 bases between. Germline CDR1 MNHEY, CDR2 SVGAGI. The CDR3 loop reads CASSRDNSYEQYF. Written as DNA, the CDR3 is TGTGCCAGCAGTCGGGACAACTCCTACGAGCAGTACTTC.

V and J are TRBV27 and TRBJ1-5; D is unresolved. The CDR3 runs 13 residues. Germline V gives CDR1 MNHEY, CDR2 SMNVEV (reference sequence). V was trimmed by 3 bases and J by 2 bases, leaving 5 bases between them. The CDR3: CASSFGRNQPQHF. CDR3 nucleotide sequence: TGTGCCAGCAGTTTTGGGCGCAATCAGCCCCAGCATTTT.

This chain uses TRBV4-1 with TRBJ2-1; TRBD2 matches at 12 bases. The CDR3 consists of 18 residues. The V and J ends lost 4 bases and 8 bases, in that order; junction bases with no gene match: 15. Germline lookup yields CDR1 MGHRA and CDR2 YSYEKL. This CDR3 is CASSPRLAGVGRGDEQFF. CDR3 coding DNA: TGCGCCAGCAGCCCCCGACTAGCGGGAGTAGGGAGGGGGGATGAGCAGTTCTTC.